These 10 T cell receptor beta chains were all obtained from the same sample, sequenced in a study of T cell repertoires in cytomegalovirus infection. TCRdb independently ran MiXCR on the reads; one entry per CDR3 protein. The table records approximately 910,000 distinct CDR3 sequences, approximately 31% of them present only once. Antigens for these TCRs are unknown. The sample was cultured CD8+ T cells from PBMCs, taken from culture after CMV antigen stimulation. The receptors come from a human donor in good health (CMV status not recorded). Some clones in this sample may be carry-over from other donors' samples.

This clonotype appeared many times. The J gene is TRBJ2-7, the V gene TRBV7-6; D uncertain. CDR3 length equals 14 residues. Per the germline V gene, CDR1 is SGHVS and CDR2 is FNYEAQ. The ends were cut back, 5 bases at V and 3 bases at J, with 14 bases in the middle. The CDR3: CASSLGGGVYEQYV. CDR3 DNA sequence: TGTGCCAGCAGCCTCGGCGGTGGTGTCTACGAGCAGTACGTC.

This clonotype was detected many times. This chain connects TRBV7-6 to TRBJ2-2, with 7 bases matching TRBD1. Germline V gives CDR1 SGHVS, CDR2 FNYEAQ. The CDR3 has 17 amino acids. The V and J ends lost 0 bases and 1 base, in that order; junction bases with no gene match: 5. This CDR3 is CASSLASRTGNTGELFF. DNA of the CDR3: TGTGCCAGCAGCTTAGCTTCACGGACAGGGAACACCGGGGAGCTGTTTTTT. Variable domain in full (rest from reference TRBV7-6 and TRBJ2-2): GAGVSQSPRYKVTKRGQDVALRCDPISGHVSLYWYRQALGQGPEFLTYFNYEAQQDKSGLPNDRFSAERPEGSISTLTIQRTEQRDSAMYRCASSLASRTGNTGELFFGEGSRLTVL.

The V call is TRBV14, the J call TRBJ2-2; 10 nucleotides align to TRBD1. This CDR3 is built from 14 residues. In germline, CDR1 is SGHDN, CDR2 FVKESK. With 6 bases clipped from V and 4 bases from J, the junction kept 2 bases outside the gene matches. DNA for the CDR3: TGTGCCAGCAGAGACAGGGGGCCCACCGGGGAGCTGTTTTTT. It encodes CASRDRGPTGELFF.

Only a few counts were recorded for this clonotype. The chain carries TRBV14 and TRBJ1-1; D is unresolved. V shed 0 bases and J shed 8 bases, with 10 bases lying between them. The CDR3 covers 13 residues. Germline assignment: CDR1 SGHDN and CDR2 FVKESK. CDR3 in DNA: TGTGCCAGCAGCCAAGATCCGGGGAGAGAAGCTTTCTTT. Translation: CASSQDPGREAFF.

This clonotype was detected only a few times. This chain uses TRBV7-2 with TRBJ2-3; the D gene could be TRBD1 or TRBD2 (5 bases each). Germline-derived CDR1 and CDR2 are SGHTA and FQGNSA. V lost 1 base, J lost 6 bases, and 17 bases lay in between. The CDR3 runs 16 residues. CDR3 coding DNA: TGTGCCAGCAGCTTAGGCTGGGGACCTTCTGGGGATACGCAGTATTTT. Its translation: CASSLGWGPSGDTQYF. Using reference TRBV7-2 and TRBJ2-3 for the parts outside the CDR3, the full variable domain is GAGVSQSPSNKVTEKGKDVELRCDPISGHTALYWYRQSLGQGLEFLIYFQGNSAPDKSGLPSDRFSAERTGGSVSTLTIQRTQQEDSAVYLCASSLGWGPSGDTQYFGPGTRLTVL.

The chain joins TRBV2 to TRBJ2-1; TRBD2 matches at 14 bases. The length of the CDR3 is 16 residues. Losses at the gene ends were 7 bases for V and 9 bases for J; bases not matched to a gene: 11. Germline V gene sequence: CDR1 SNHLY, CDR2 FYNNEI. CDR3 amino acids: CASNNFGTSGGVEQFF. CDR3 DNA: TGTGCCAGCAACAATTTCGGGACTAGCGGGGGAGTTGAGCAGTTCTTC.

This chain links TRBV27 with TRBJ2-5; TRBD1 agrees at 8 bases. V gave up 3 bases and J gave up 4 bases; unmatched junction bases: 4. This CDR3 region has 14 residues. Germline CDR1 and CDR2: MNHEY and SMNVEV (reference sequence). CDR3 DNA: TGTGCCAGCAGTTTCGGGACAGGCGCAGAGACCCAGTACTTC. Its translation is CASSFGTGAETQYF.

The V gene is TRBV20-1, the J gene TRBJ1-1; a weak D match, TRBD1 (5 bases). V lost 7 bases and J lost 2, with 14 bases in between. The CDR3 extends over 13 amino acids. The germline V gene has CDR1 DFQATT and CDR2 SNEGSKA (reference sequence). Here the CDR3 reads CSVPTVSNTEAFF. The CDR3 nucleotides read TGCAGTGTCCCGACAGTTTCCAACACTGAAGCTTTCTTT.

CDR3 amino acids: CASTGSLFGSGANVLTF. CDR3 bases: TGTGCCAGTACAGGGTCCCTCTTTGGCTCTGGGGCCAACGTCCTGACTTTC. The chain combines TRBV19 with TRBJ2-6; D perhaps matches TRBD1 (5 bases). Germline values: CDR1 LNHDA, CDR2 SQIVND (reference sequence). The CDR3 sequence is 17 residues long. V lost 7 bases to trimming and J lost 0 bases, with 16 bases between them.

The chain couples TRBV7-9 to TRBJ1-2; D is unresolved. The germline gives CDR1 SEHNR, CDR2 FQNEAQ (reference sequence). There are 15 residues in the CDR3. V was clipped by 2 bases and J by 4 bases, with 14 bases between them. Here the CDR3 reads CASSLPAGTLYGYTF. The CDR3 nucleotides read TGTGCCAGCAGCTTACCCGCGGGCACGCTCTATGGCTACACCTTC.